The source of this T cell receptor (beta chain) is a study of shared clonotypes between healthy human individuals. Generated by immunoSEQ multiplex PCR, the TCRdb table keeps only in-frame clones and is missing some. The table has 780,000 or so clones, approximately 72% seen once. There are 13 residues in the CDR3. The germline CDR1 and CDR2 sequences are MNHEY and SVGAGI. Trimming took off 10 bases at V and 2 bases at J, with 14 bases between the two ends. This clone has just a few counts. The sample comprised memory CD4+ T cells sorted from blood. Subset denoted: CD45RA-negative fraction. This clonotype was obtained from a woman aged 25 to 39 in good health. The V call is TRBV6-5, the J call TRBJ1-2, with D maybe TRBD1 (6 bases). Here the CDR3 reads CATHPQGNYGYTF. The DNA of the CDR3 is TGTGCCACCCACCCCCAGGGGAACTATGGCTACACCTTC.